A selection of T cell receptor beta chains follows, all from one sample in a study of blood T cell repertoires in COVID-19. Here immunoSEQ multiplex PCR was the method, and the copy in TCRdb shows in-frame clones only, minus some. The sample holds under 500,000 clones, more than 85% seen once. The sample was peripheral blood. The source of these receptors is a woman under 40 with acute or convalescent COVID-19. Both conserved end residues are part of each CDR3. D genes are given only for firm matches. Not all rows give a size; the values are once, few, many and, for expanded clones, a class.

D	V	J	size	length	CDR3	DNA
.	TRBV20-1	TRBJ1-4	.	10	CSAGGEKLFF	TGCAGTGCTGGGGGGGAAAAACTGTTTTTT
.	TRBV10-3	TRBJ1-1	.	12	CASDTGDTEAFF	TGTGCCTCGGACACGGGCGACACTGAAGCTTTCTTT
.	TRBV6-2/TRBV6-3	TRBJ1-5	.	14	CASSRDNIGQPQHF	TGTGCCAGCAGCCGGGACAACATTGGTCAGCCCCAGCATTTT
.	TRBV6-5	TRBJ1-1	.	14	CASRSYRDGARAFF	TGTGCCAGCAGATCCTACAGGGATGGAGCTAGGGCTTTCTTT
.	TRBV2	TRBJ1-1	.	15	CAWGGSYSMNTEAFF	TGTGCCTGGGGGGGCAGTTACTCGATGAACACTGAAGCTTTCTTT
.	TRBV7-3	TRBJ2-5	.	13	CASSLSRQETQYF	TGTGCCAGCAGCTTGAGCAGGCAAGAGACCCAGTACTTC
TRBD1	TRBV5-5	TRBJ1-2	.	15	CASSSFQGVSYGYTF	TGTGCCAGCAGCTCATTTCAGGGGGTGTCCTATGGCTACACCTTC
TRBD2	TRBV24-1	TRBJ2-1	once	15	CATSERGGENNEQFF	TGTGCCACCAGTGAGCGCGGGGGGGAAAACAATGAGCAGTTCTTC
TRBD1	TRBV5-8	TRBJ1-1	.	14	CASSPRTGNTEAFF	TGTGCCAGCAGTCCCAGGACAGGGAACACTGAAGCTTTCTTT
.	TRBV6-5	TRBJ2-7	.	11	CASRSSYEQYF	TGTGCCAGCAGGAGCTCCTACGAGCAGTACTTC
.	TRBV11-2	TRBJ2-3	few	13	CASRSGRSDTQYF	TGTGCCAGCAGATCGGGAAGATCTGATACGCAGTATTTT
.	TRBV7-3	TRBJ2-2	.	15	CASSPQALNTGELFF	TGTGCCAGCAGCCCCCAGGCCCTGAACACCGGGGAGCTGTTTTTT
.	TRBV11-2	TRBJ1-1	.	15	CASSSAGTMGTEAFF	TGTGCCAGCAGTTCCGCCGGGACAATGGGCACTGAAGCTTTCTTT
.	TRBV18	TRBJ1-1	.	13	CASSPRQNTEAFF	TGTGCCAGCTCACCAAGACAGAACACTGAAGCTTTCTTT
TRBD1	TRBV27	TRBJ1-2	.	15	CASSSNPGTGDGYTF	TGTGCCAGCAGTTCCAATCCCGGGACAGGGGATGGCTACACCTTC
.	TRBV13	TRBJ1-1	.	12	CASSSGRTEAFF	TGTGCCAGCAGCTCAGGGAGGACTGAAGCTTTCTTT
.	TRBV5-6	TRBJ2-7	.	16	CASSLDPGRLTYEQYF	TGTGCCAGCAGCTTGGACCCGGGTAGGCTTACCTACGAGCAGTACTTC
.	TRBV4-1	TRBJ1-1	.	15	CASRDSGGANTEAFF	TGCGCCAGCAGAGACTCGGGGGGAGCGAACACTGAAGCTTTCTTT
.	TRBV7-3	TRBJ2-2	.	15	CASSLSPGSVGELFF	TGTGCCAGCAGCTTATCTCCAGGGTCGGTCGGGGAGCTGTTTTTT
TRBD1	TRBV28	TRBJ1-2	once	15	CASSLGTAPNYGYTF	TGTGCCAGCAGCTTGGGGACAGCTCCTAACTATGGCTACACCTTC
TRBD1	TRBV5-6	TRBJ2-7	.	14	CASSFGTVTREQYF	TGTGCCAGCAGCTTTGGGACAGTCACCCGCGAGCAGTACTTC
TRBD1	TRBV15	TRBJ2-2	.	17	CATSPGQSMRMSGELFF	TGTGCCACCAGCCCGGGACAGTCAATGAGAATGTCCGGGGAGCTGTTTTTT
TRBD1	TRBV7-9	TRBJ1-4	.	16	CASSRRDRDKNEKLFF	TGTGCCAGCAGCCGCCGGGACAGGGATAAGAATGAAAAACTGTTTTTT
TRBD2	TRBV11-2	TRBJ2-3	.	17	CASSARTSGERADTQYF	TGTGCCAGCAGCGCGAGGACTAGCGGGGAAAGAGCTGATACGCAGTATTTT
.	TRBV19	TRBJ2-7	.	14	CASSISSIQGEQYF	TGTGCCAGTAGTATTTCGTCAATTCAGGGCGAGCAGTACTTC
.	TRBV19	TRBJ1-5	.	15	CASSGGSDPNQPQHF	TGTGCCAGTAGTGGAGGGTCAGACCCGAATCAGCCCCAGCATTTT
.	TRBV7-2	TRBJ2-3	.	16	CASSPGVLIAADTQYF	TGTGCCAGCAGCCCAGGGGTGTTGATTGCTGCAGATACGCAGTATTTT
TRBD2	TRBV6-4	TRBJ2-7	.	14	CASSALAGPYEQYF	TGTGCCAGCAGTGCCCTAGCGGGACCCTACGAGCAGTACTTC